A selection of T cell receptor beta chains follows, all from one sample in a study of T cell repertoires in aging, cancer and after chemotherapy. TCRdb analysed the multiplex PCR reads with MiXCR anew, one entry per CDR3 protein. The sample includes a few thousand distinct CDR3 sequences, over 65% of them seen just once. The source material was blood. These TCRs come from a human donor with a solid tumor. The conserved cysteine and the conserved F or W are not part of the CDR3 here. D genes are given only for firm matches.

v_gene: TRBV7-9; d_gene: .; CDR3aa: ASSLGRYNRDQETQY
v_gene: TRBV6-5; d_gene: .; CDR3aa: ASSYSRDNEQF
v_gene: TRBV5-1; d_gene: TRBD2; CDR3aa: ASSLPSAGGPYNEQF
v_gene: TRBV28; d_gene: TRBD1; CDR3aa: ASSPGQGATRL
v_gene: TRBV30; d_gene: .; CDR3aa: AWSSSYEQY
v_gene: TRBV5-6; d_gene: TRBD2; CDR3aa: ASSLAGPGEQY
v_gene: TRBV13; d_gene: .; CDR3aa: ASSLLSVVAGDTQY
v_gene: TRBV20-1; d_gene: .; CDR3aa: SARFGRDTEAF
v_gene: TRBV6-5; d_gene: .; CDR3aa: ASRDRLNTEAF
v_gene: TRBV27; d_gene: .; CDR3aa: ASSIGPAHNSPLH
v_gene: TRBV27; d_gene: .; CDR3aa: ASSLIRGTEAF
v_gene: TRBV7-3; d_gene: .; CDR3aa: ASSSRMNEKLF
v_gene: TRBV6-5; d_gene: TRBD1; CDR3aa: ASSAGTGQGATEAF
v_gene: TRBV12-3/TRBV12-4; d_gene: .; CDR3aa: ASSLDRGPNEKLF
v_gene: TRBV11-2; d_gene: .; CDR3aa: ASSPFGGYEQY
v_gene: TRBV5-4; d_gene: TRBD2; CDR3aa: ASSLVGASGSPGETQY
v_gene: TRBV19; d_gene: .; CDR3aa: ASRSSFPPQH
v_gene: TRBV27; d_gene: .; CDR3aa: ASSLQAFTGELF
v_gene: TRBV7-9; d_gene: TRBD1; CDR3aa: ASSSGTGGSTDTQY
v_gene: TRBV4-1; d_gene: .; CDR3aa: ASSRARGANVLT
v_gene: TRBV6-6; d_gene: .; CDR3aa: ASFAGYSSTDTQY
v_gene: TRBV19; d_gene: .; CDR3aa: ASSIPPDNGKNYGYT
v_gene: TRBV10-3; d_gene: .; CDR3aa: AISDATYYNEQF
v_gene: TRBV6-5; d_gene: .; CDR3aa: AINGLRIKANYGYT
v_gene: TRBV27; d_gene: .; CDR3aa: ASSWAAASPLH
v_gene: TRBV19; d_gene: TRBD1; CDR3aa: ASSSSPGQLEQY
v_gene: TRBV27; d_gene: TRBD2; CDR3aa: ASSSRVGEGYEQY
v_gene: TRBV5-1; d_gene: TRBD2; CDR3aa: ASSLEAGEVGELF
v_gene: TRBV19; d_gene: .; CDR3aa: ASSDRVNLPQH
v_gene: TRBV30; d_gene: .; CDR3aa: AWTLTPGELF
v_gene: TRBV6-2/TRBV6-3; d_gene: TRBD2; CDR3aa: ASSYGGRAAFTDTQY
v_gene: TRBV6-1; d_gene: TRBD1; CDR3aa: ASNLFRDRVYEQY
v_gene: TRBV6-5; d_gene: .; CDR3aa: ASRGILAGELF
v_gene: TRBV27; d_gene: TRBD1; CDR3aa: ASSAGGGSKNNQPQH
v_gene: TRBV5-6; d_gene: .; CDR3aa: ASSLAHAANYGYT
v_gene: TRBV4-1; d_gene: .; CDR3aa: ASSQDIRSEQY
v_gene: TRBV11-3; d_gene: TRBD2; CDR3aa: ASSLSLAGGLTGELF
v_gene: TRBV30; d_gene: TRBD2; CDR3aa: AWSVGRATSGGETQY
v_gene: TRBV6-1; d_gene: TRBD2; CDR3aa: ASRAYVAGVSFYEQY
v_gene: TRBV7-9; d_gene: .; CDR3aa: ASSSGQTSTDTQY
v_gene: TRBV27; d_gene: .; CDR3aa: ASSLAETIYNEQF
v_gene: TRBV19; d_gene: TRBD1; CDR3aa: ASSILSGQGGKAF
v_gene: TRBV28; d_gene: TRBD1; CDR3aa: ASSPGSGQRFTEQF
v_gene: TRBV14; d_gene: .; CDR3aa: ASSQDRVISPLH
v_gene: TRBV5-6; d_gene: .; CDR3aa: ASSSDSSSYEQY
v_gene: TRBV30; d_gene: TRBD2; CDR3aa: AWSVLAGGYNEQF
v_gene: TRBV28; d_gene: TRBD1; CDR3aa: ASRTTGEYYGYT
v_gene: TRBV6-1; d_gene: .; CDR3aa: ASTPIEANTQY
v_gene: TRBV6-1; d_gene: TRBD2; CDR3aa: ASFSGTSFSNTGELF
v_gene: TRBV6-5; d_gene: .; CDR3aa: ASSYVTSSYNEQF